The 30 T cell receptor beta chains reported below all come from one sample, sequenced in a study of sequential checkpoint blockade in melanoma. The treatment is: randomized to nivolumab then ipilimumab (arm A) or the reverse (arm B). Profiled with immunoSEQ multiplex PCR; TCRdb holds only in-frame clones, not every one. The data hold 2,300 or so clones, with 20% to 25% observed a single time. Specimen: tumor tissue (inferred from file names), collected from a patient given nivolumab and ipilimumab in sequence. The receptor set was obtained from a human donor with melanoma.

Within the sample, this clone is medium-sized. The J gene is TRBJ2-1, the V gene TRBV23-1, with D perhaps assigned TRBD1 or TRBD2 (5 bases each). TRBV23-1 is classed as an ORF, of uncertain function. The CDR3 has 13 amino acids. The germline V and J ends were trimmed by 6 bases and 8 bases, with 14 bases remaining between them. This CDR3 reads CASSPGTEDEQFF. The DNA for the CDR3 is TGCGCCAGCAGCCCGGGGACGGAGGATGAGCAGTTCTTC.

In its sample, this clone was seen many times. The chain couples TRBV7-6 to TRBJ2-7, with a weak D call TRBD1 (5 bases). There are 14 residues in the CDR3. The V gene lost 3 bases and the J gene lost 11 bases, with 20 bases spanning the gap. The germline V gene encodes CDR1 SGHVS and CDR2 FNYEAQ. The CDR3 protein is CASSLMEWATAKYF. The CDR3 DNA follows: TGTGCCAGCAGCTTGATGGAGTGGGCGACAGCCAAGTACTTC.

This clone was recorded a few times. The chain joins TRBV10-2 to TRBJ1-6; the D gene is possibly TRBD1 (6 bases). The germline V gene has CDR1 WSHSY and CDR2 SAAADI. CDR3 length equals 14 residues. Trimming took 3 bases from V and 8 from J, leaving 11 bases between them. The CDR3 DNA reads TGCGCCAGCAGTGAACTGGGGGCAGATTCACCCCTCCACTTT. This translates into CASSELGADSPLHF.

The CDR3: CASSLVTGEGETQYF. Here the CDR3 DNA reads TGCGCCAGCAGCTTGGTGACAGGGGAGGGGGAGACCCAGTACTTC. V is TRBV5-1 and J is TRBJ2-5; tentative D call: TRBD1 (8 bases). The CDR3 is 15 amino acids. CDR1 and CDR2 from the germline V gene are SGHRS and YFSETQ. V lost 0 bases to trimming and J lost 5 bases, with 14 bases between them.

The rearrangement joins TRBV15 to TRBJ1-5; the D gene is possibly TRBD1 (5 bases). The CDR3 totals 15 residues. V lost 1 base and J 3 bases, leaving 10 bases between the germline ends. Germline loops: CDR1 LNHNV, CDR2 YYDKDF (reference sequence). CDR3 amino acids: CATSRAGDYNQPQHF. CDR3 in DNA: TGTGCCACCAGCAGAGCCGGGGACTACAATCAGCCCCAGCATTTT.

The rearrangement uses TRBV23-1 and TRBJ2-7; TRBD1 aligns across 7 bases. TRBV23-1 is assigned to the ORF class and has an uncertain function. Trimming at V came to 6 bases and at J to 5 bases, leaving 7 bases not matched to a gene. This CDR3 region has 13 residues. CDR3 nucleotides: TGCGCCAGCAGCCCGACAGGGAAGGACGAGCAGTACTTC. Amino acids: CASSPTGKDEQYF.

The CDR3 nucleotides are TGCAGCGTTGTTGGGACAGTCGTCCCCATTTCCAATGAGCAGTTCTTC. Its protein is CSVVGTVVPISNEQFF. The chain links TRBV29-1 to TRBJ2-1, with 7 positions matching TRBD1. V lost 4 bases and J lost 6; bases outside the gene matches: 15. This CDR3 comprises 16 residues. Germline V gene data show CDR1 as SQVTM and CDR2 as ANQGSEA.

This clone was counted many times. J is TRBJ1-2 and V is TRBV11-3; D call uncertain. The CDR3 loop spans 15 amino acids. V was trimmed by 2 bases and J by 1 base, leaving 11 bases between them. Germline values: CDR1 SGHNT, CDR2 YENEEA. This chain's CDR3 is CASSLLAISNYGYTF. Written as DNA, the CDR3 is TGTGCCAGCAGCTTATTGGCTATAAGTAACTATGGCTACACCTTC.

This clone was picked up a small number of times. The chain links TRBV6-8 to TRBJ2-7, with D perhaps being TRBD1 or TRBD2 (5 bases each). Trimming removed 5 bases at V and 3 bases at J, with 14 bases between. This CDR3 is built from 14 residues. Germline assignment: CDR1 MNHGY and CDR2 SAAAGT. CDR3 in DNA: TGTGCCAGCAGTCTAGCCGTGGGGCTCTACGAGCAGTACTTC. It encodes CASSLAVGLYEQYF.

This clone turned up a few times. The chain has TRBV28 and TRBJ1-2; D is perhaps TRBD1 (6 bases). The CDR3 has 15 amino acids. The germline CDR1 and CDR2 sequences are MDHEN and SYDVKM. V was shortened by 3 bases and J by 5 bases, with 16 bases between the two germline ends. The CDR3 DNA reads TGTGCCAGCAGTTTGGGGGCTGGGGGGAGGTATGGCTACACCTTC. It encodes CASSLGAGGRYGYTF.

This clone was seen only a few times. This rearrangement joins TRBV6-8 to TRBJ2-7; 11 positions agree with TRBD1. The V gene's germline CDR1 is MNHGY and CDR2 SAAAGT. The CDR3 sequence is 13 residues long. J was trimmed by 6 bases and V by 7 bases; bases with no gene match: 5. The CDR3 nucleotides read TGTGCCAGCACTCCGGGACAGGGGGGCGAGCAGTACTTC. This codes for CASTPGQGGEQYF.

The chain recombines TRBV6-8 with TRBJ2-7; D gene ambiguous. Trimming shortened V by 4 bases and J by 0 bases, and 7 bases separated the two germline ends. There are 13 residues in the CDR3. The germline V gene has CDR1 MNHGY and CDR2 SAAAGT. The CDR3 sequence: CASSSDFSYEQYF. As DNA, the CDR3 is TGTGCCAGCAGTTCGGATTTCTCCTACGAGCAGTACTTC.

V gene TRBV5-1 combines with J gene TRBJ1-5, with 8 bases matching TRBD1. The V gene end was trimmed by 4 bases and the J gene end by 0 bases; junction bases not matched to a gene: 15. CDR3 length: 19 residues. Germline V gene data show CDR1 as SGHRS and CDR2 as YFSETQ. This CDR3 is CASSSPDLDRAYSNQPQHF. DNA for the CDR3: TGCGCCAGCAGCAGCCCAGACCTGGACAGGGCCTATAGCAATCAGCCCCAGCATTTT.

By share, this clone counts as large (0.1 to 1%). V usage is TRBV4-1 and J usage is TRBJ2-1; D perhaps matches TRBD2 (5 bases). There are 17 residues in the CDR3. Per germline, CDR1 MGHRA and CDR2 YSYEKL. The V end lost 0 bases, the J end lost 5 bases, and 17 bases lay between the germline ends. In DNA, the CDR3 is TGCGCCAGCAGCCAAGATTCTAGCCGATGGGCAAACAATGAGCAGTTCTTC. Translated: CASSQDSSRWANNEQFF.

At least ten counts were recorded for this clone. This chain connects TRBV7-4 to TRBJ1-2; D not resolved. Trimming shortened V by 3 bases and J by 1 base, and 6 bases separated the two germline ends. The CDR3 spans 13 residues. CDR1 is SGHVT, CDR2 SQSDAQ, per germline. The CDR3 coding sequence is TGTGCCAGCAGCTTTGGGGTTAACTATGGCTACACCTTC. This translates into CASSFGVNYGYTF.

This clone appeared a few times. J is TRBJ2-5 and V is TRBV11-3, with D possibly matching TRBD2 (5 bases). Per germline, CDR1 SGHNT and CDR2 YENEEA. Trimming removed 5 bases from V and 2 bases from J, with 15 bases in between. The length of the CDR3 is 15 residues. The CDR3 loop reads CASSATSLNQETQYF. The CDR3 region has the DNA TGTGCCAGCAGCGCCACTAGTCTAAATCAAGAGACCCAGTACTTC.

The chain recombines TRBV5-1 with TRBJ2-2; 14 bases match TRBD2. CDR3 length: 17 amino acids. Losses at the gene ends were 4 bases for V and 5 bases for J; bases not matched to a gene: 7. Germline-derived CDR1 and CDR2 are SGHRS and YFSETQ. CDR3 in amino acids: CASSEGLAGVGTGELFF. The CDR3 nucleotides read TGCGCCAGCAGCGAGGGACTAGCGGGAGTAGGAACCGGGGAGCTGTTTTTT. Looking up the rest from reference TRBV5-1 and TRBJ2-2 gives the full variable domain: KAGVTQTPRYLIKTRGQQVTLSCSPISGHRSVSWYQQTPGQGLQFLFEYFSETQRNKGNFPGRFSGRQFSNSRSEMNVSTLELGDSALYLCASSEGLAGVGTGELFFGEGSRLTVL.

Many counts were recorded for this clone. The rearrangement joins TRBV11-3 to TRBJ1-2; 8 nucleotides agree with TRBD1. This CDR3 spans 16 amino acids. V lost 3 bases to trimming and J lost 4 bases; unmatched junction nucleotides: 10. The germline CDR1 and CDR2 sequences are SGHNT and YENEEA. The CDR3 reads CASSFPRTGHLYGYTF. The CDR3 coding sequence is TGTGCCAGCAGCTTCCCGCGGACAGGGCACCTCTATGGCTACACCTTC.

The chain combines TRBV18 with TRBJ2-5, with D unresolved. The CDR3 consists of 13 residues. V lost 6 bases and J 2 bases, leaving 10 bases between the germline ends. Germline values: CDR1 KGHSH, CDR2 LQKENI. Here the CDR3 reads CASSRHVQETQYF. The CDR3, as DNA: TGTGCCAGCTCGCGACACGTTCAAGAGACCCAGTACTTC.

The chain couples TRBV6-7 to TRBJ2-1; a possible D gene is TRBD1 (5 bases). TRBV6-7 is noted as an ORF with a role that remains uncertain. V gave up 10 bases and J gave up 9 bases, with 13 bases separating them. The CDR3 has 11 residues. The CDR3: CAIMRRGEQFF. As DNA, the CDR3 is TGTGCCATCATGAGAAGGGGTGAGCAGTTCTTC.

The chain recombines TRBV19 with TRBJ1-5; 7 bases match TRBD1. Per germline, CDR1 LNHDA and CDR2 SQIVND (reference sequence). V lost 6 bases, J lost 3 bases, and 14 bases stayed unmatched. This CDR3 is built from 17 residues. In DNA form, the CDR3 reads TGTGCCAGTAGAAAGGGACAGTCACTAGGGGCCAATCAGCCCCAGCATTTT. Translating gives CASRKGQSLGANQPQHF.

The V call is TRBV19, the J call TRBJ2-3; no clear D. The V and J ends lost 6 bases and 4 bases respectively, with 11 bases between them. Germline CDR1 LNHDA, CDR2 SQIVND (reference sequence). The CDR3 has 13 residues. The CDR3: CASSWGRADTQYF. As DNA, the CDR3 is TGTGCCAGTAGCTGGGGTAGGGCAGATACGCAGTATTTT.

The gene calls are TRBV11-3 and TRBJ2-2, with D possibly being TRBD1 (5 bases). Germline CDR1 reads SGHNT; CDR2 reads YENEEA. The CDR3 length is 17 residues. Deletions cut 5 bases from V and 0 bases from J, with 16 bases between. The CDR3: CASSQSLRRANTGELFF. In nucleotides, the CDR3 is TGTGCCAGCAGCCAAAGTTTGCGCAGGGCGAACACCGGGGAGCTGTTTTTT.

This clone occurred a few times. The V and J genes are TRBV11-3 and TRBJ2-3; D is perhaps TRBD1 (5 bases). Trimming cost V 3 bases and J 0 bases, with 13 bases left between them. The germline CDR1 and CDR2 sequences are SGHNT and YENEEA. The CDR3 covers 16 residues. The CDR3 bases are TGTGCCAGCAGCTTGCGGTTAGGGGTTAGCACAGATACGCAGTATTTT. Translation gives CASSLRLGVSTDTQYF.

The V gene is TRBV6-8, the J gene TRBJ1-1; 7 nucleotides align to TRBD1. Germline V gene sequence: CDR1 MNHGY, CDR2 SAAAGT. The CDR3 spans 15 residues. With V trimmed by 1 base and J by 5 bases, 7 bases remained unmatched. Here the CDR3 reads CASSYLGTESTEAFF. Written as DNA, the CDR3 is TGTGCCAGCAGTTACTTGGGGACAGAATCTACTGAAGCTTTCTTT.

The chain has TRBV6-8 and TRBJ2-3; D call uncertain. This CDR3 has 13 residues. CDR1 is MNHGY and CDR2 is SAAAGT in the germline V gene. V dropped 5 bases and J dropped 4 bases, with 10 bases sitting between them. For the CDR3, the DNA is TGTGCCAGCAGTGACCTGCGATCAGATACGCAGTATTTT. Translating it yields CASSDLRSDTQYF.

V gene TRBV6-1 combines with J gene TRBJ2-5; 12 bases match TRBD1. The germline V gene has CDR1 MNHNS and CDR2 SASEGT. V lost 1 base, J lost 5 bases, and 5 bases stayed unmatched. The CDR3 extends over 16 amino acids. CDR3 bases: TGTGCCAGCAGTGAAGGGGACAGGGGGCACCGGGAGACCCAGTACTTC. Encoded protein: CASSEGDRGHRETQYF.

This clone was counted only a few times. This chain links TRBV7-1 with TRBJ1-1; no clear D gene. TRBV7-1 is designated an ORF whose function remains uncertain. CDR3 size: 13 residues. V shed 8 bases and J shed 1 base, with 11 bases lying between them. CDR3 coding DNA: TGTGCCAGCCAAACCGGGCCGAACACTGAAGCTTTCTTT. The encoded protein is CASQTGPNTEAFF.

This clone was detected ten times or more. The chain carries TRBV11-3 and TRBJ1-1, with TRBD1 as a possible D gene (5 bases). The V and J ends lost 8 bases and 1 base respectively, with 20 bases between them. Germline V CDR1 and CDR2: SGHNT, YENEEA. The CDR3 contains 16 residues. Written as DNA, the CDR3 is TGTGCCAGCCGTATTCAAGGTGCCGGGGGGAACACTGAAGCTTTCTTT. Translation gives CASRIQGAGGNTEAFF.

The chain links TRBV9 to TRBJ1-5; D perhaps matches TRBD1 (6 bases). The CDR3 sequence is 13 residues long. Germline values: CDR1 SGDLS, CDR2 YYNGEE. Deletions cut 7 bases from V and 16 bases from J, with 24 bases between. In DNA, the CDR3 is TGTGCCAGCTCCCTCGGGGAGGGGACACCCTCTCATTTT. Encoded protein: CASSLGEGTPSHF. Full variable domain (missing parts from reference TRBV9 and TRBJ1-5): DSGVTQTPKHLITATGQRVTLRCSPRSGDLSVYWYQQSLDQGLQFLIQYYNGEERAKGNILERFSAQQFPDLHSELNLSSLELGDSALYFCASSLGEGTPSHFGDGTRLSIL.